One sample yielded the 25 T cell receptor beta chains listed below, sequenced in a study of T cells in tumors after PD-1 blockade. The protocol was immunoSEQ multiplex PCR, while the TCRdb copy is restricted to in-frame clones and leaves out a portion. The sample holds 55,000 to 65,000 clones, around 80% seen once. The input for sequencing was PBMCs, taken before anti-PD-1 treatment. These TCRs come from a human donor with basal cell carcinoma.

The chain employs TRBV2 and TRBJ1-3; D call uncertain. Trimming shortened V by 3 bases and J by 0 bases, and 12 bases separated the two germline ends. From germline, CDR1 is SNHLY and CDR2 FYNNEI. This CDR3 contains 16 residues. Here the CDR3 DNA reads TGTGCCAGCAGTGATCGGCCGGCGATCTCTGGAAACACCATATATTTT. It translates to CASSDRPAISGNTIYF.

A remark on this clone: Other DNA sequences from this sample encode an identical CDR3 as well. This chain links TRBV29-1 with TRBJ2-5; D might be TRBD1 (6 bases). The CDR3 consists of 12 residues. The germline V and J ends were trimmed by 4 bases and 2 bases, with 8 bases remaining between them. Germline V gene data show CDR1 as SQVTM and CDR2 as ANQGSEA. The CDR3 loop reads CSVGRGQETQYF. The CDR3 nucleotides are TGCAGCGTTGGCAGGGGTCAAGAGACCCAGTACTTC.

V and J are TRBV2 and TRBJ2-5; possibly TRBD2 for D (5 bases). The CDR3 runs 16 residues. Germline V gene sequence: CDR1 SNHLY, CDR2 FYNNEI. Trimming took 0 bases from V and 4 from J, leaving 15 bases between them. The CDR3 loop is CASSEALGNGGETQYF. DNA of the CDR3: TGTGCCAGCAGTGAAGCGCTTGGGAACGGAGGAGAGACCCAGTACTTC.

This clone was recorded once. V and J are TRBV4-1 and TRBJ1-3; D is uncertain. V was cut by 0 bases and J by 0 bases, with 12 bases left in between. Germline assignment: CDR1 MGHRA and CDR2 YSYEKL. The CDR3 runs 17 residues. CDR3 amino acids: CASSQERQPFSGNTIYF. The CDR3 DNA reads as TGCGCCAGCAGCCAAGAAAGGCAGCCATTCTCTGGAAACACCATATATTTT.

CDR3 DNA sequence: TGTGCCAGCAGTGAACGGACTGGCCCCTACGAGCAGTACTTC. This codes for CASSERTGPYEQYF. This chain links TRBV2 with TRBJ2-7, with TRBD2 as a possible D gene (5 bases). V lost 2 bases and J lost 2, with 10 bases in between. Looked up from germline, CDR1 is SNHLY and CDR2 is FYNNEI. The CDR3 sequence is 14 residues long.

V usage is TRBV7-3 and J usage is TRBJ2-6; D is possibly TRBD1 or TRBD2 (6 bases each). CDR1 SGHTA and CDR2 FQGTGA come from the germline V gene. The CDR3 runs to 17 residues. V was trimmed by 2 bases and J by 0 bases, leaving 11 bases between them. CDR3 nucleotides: TGTGCCAGCAGCTTATCGGGGGCTCGCTCTGGGGCCAACGTCCTGACTTTC. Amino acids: CASSLSGARSGANVLTF.

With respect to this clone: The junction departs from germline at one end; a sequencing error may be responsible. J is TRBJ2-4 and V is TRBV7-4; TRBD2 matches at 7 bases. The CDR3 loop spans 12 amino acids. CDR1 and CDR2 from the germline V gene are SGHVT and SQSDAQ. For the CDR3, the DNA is TGTGCCAGCAGCTTAGCGCTGGGGGGGGAAGGCTTC. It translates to CASSLALGGEGF. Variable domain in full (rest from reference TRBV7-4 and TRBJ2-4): GAGVSQSPRYKVAKRGRDVALRCDSISGHVTLYWYRQTLGQGSEVLTYSQSDAQRDKSGRPSGRFSAERPERSVSTLKIQRTEQGDSAVYLCASSLALGGEGFGAGTRLSVL.

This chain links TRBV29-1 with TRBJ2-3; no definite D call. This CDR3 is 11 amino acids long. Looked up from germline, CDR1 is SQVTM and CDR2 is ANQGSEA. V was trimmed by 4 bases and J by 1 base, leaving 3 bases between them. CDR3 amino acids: CSVGGTDTQYF. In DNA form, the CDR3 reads TGCAGCGTTGGGGGCACAGATACGCAGTATTTT.

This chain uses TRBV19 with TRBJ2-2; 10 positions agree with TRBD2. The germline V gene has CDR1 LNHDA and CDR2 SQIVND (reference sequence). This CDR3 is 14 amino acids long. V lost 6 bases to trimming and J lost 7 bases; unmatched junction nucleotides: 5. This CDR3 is CASSERGGGGELFF. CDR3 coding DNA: TGTGCCAGTAGCGAGCGGGGGGGCGGCGGGGAGCTGTTTTTT.

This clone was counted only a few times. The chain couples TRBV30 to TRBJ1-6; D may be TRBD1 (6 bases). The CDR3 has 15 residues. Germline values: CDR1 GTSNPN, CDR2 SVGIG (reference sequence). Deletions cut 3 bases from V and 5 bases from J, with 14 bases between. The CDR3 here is CAWRFRQANNSPLHF. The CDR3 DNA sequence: TGTGCCTGGAGATTTCGACAGGCGAATAATTCACCCCTCCACTTT.

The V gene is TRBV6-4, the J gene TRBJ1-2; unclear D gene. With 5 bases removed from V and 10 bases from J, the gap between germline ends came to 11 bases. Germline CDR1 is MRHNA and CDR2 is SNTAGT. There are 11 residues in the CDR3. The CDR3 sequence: CASSHASVYTF. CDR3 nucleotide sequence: TGTGCCAGCAGTCACGCTTCAGTCTACACCTTC.

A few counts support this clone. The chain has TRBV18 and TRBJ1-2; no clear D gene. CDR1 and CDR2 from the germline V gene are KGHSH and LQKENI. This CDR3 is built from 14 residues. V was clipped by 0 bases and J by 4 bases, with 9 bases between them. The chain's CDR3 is CASSPPEVGYGYTF. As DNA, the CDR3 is TGTGCCAGCTCACCACCGGAGGTGGGCTATGGCTACACCTTC.

DNA of the CDR3: TGTGCCAGCAGCCCCTCAGGGGGCAGCAATGAGCAGTTCTTC. Amino acids: CASSPSGGSNEQFF. This rearrangement joins TRBV5-6 to TRBJ2-1; TRBD1 matches at 8 bases. Germline CDR1 reads SGHDT; CDR2 reads YYEEEE. The V and J ends lost 4 bases and 6 bases, in that order; junction bases with no gene match: 6. The CDR3 is 14 residues long.

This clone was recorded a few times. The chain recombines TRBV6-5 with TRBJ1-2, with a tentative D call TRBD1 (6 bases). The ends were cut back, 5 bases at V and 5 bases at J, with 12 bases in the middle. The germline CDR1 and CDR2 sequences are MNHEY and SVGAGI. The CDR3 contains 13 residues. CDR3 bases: TGTGCCAGCAGTACCGGGACAACATATGGCTACACCTTC. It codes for CASSTGTTYGYTF.

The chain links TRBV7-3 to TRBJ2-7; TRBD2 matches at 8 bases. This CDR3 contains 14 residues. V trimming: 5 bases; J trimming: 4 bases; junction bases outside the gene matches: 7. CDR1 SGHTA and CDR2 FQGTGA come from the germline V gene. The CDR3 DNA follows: TGTGCCAGCAGCCCCGGACTAGCCTCTTACGAGCAGTACTTC. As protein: CASSPGLASYEQYF.

CDR3 sequence reads: CASKPNTDQPQHF. The CDR3 DNA reads as TGTGCCAGCAAGCCGAACACGGATCAGCCCCAGCATTTT. The rearrangement links TRBV27 to TRBJ1-5; D gene uncertain. Germline V gene sequence: CDR1 MNHEY, CDR2 SMNVEV (reference sequence). This CDR3 has 13 amino acids. V was clipped by 7 bases and J by 5 bases, with 12 bases between them.

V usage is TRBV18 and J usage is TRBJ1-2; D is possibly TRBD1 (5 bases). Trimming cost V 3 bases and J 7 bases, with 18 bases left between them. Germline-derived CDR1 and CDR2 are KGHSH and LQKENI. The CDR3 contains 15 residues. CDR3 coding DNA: TGTGCCAGCTCACCTCAGCTTGGCAGGGAGGGTGGCTACACCTTC. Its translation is CASSPQLGREGGYTF.

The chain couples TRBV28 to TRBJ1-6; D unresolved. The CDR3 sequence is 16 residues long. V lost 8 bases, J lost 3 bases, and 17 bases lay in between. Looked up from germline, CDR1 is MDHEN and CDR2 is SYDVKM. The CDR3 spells CASRAVVGLYNSPLHF. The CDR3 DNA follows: TGTGCCAGCCGGGCAGTCGTGGGTCTCTATAATTCACCCCTCCACTTT.

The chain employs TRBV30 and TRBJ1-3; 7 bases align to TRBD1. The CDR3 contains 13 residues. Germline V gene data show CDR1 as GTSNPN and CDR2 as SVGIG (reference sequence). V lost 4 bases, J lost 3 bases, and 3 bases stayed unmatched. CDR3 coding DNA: TGTGCCTGGAACAGGGGAGGTGGAAACACCATATATTTT. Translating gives CAWNRGGGNTIYF.

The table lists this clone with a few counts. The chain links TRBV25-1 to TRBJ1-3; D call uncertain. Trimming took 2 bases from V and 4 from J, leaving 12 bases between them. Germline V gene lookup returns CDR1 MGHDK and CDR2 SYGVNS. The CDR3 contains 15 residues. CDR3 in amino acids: CASSEPTAPGNTIYF. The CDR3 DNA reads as TGTGCCAGCAGTGAACCCACGGCTCCGGGAAACACCATATATTTT.

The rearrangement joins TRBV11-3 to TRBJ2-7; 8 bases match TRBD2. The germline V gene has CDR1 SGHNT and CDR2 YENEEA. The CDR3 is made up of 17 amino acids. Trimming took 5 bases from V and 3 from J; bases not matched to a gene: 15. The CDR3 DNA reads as TGTGCCAGCAGCCTAAGGTTGCGGGGGGCCGTAAGCTACGAGCAGTACTTC. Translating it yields CASSLRLRGAVSYEQYF.

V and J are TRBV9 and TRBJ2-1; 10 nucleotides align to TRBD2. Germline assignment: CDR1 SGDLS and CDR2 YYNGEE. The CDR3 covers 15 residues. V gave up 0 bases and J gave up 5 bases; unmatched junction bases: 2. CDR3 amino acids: CASSVGSGGDNEQFF. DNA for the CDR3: TGTGCCAGCAGCGTAGGCAGCGGGGGGGACAATGAGCAGTTCTTC.

CDR3 DNA sequence: TGTGCCAGCAGCACTCACTCGGATACTGTTGGGAGACCCTACGAGCAGTACTTC. Translation: CASSTHSDTVGRPYEQYF. V usage is TRBV2 and J usage is TRBJ2-7, with D perhaps TRBD2 (5 bases). Trimming left V 6 bases short and J 2 bases short, with 26 bases between. The CDR3 is made up of 18 amino acids. Germline assignment: CDR1 SNHLY and CDR2 FYNNEI.

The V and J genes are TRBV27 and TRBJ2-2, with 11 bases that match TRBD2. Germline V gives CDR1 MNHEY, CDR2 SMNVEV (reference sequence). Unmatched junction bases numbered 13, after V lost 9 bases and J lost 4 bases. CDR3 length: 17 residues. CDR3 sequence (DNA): TGTGCCAGTTGTGGTGGGCTAGCGGGGGGTCTCACCGGGGAGCTGTTTTTT. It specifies CASCGGLAGGLTGELFF.

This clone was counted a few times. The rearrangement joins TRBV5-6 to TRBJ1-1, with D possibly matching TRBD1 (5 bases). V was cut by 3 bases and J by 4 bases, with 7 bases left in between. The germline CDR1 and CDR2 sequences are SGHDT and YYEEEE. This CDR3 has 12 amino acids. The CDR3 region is CASSSGATEAFF. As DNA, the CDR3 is TGTGCCAGCAGCTCCGGGGCCACTGAAGCTTTCTTT. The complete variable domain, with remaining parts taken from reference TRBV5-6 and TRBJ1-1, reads DAGVTQSPTHLIKTRGQQVTLRCSPKSGHDTVSWYQQALGQGPQFIFQYYEEEERQRGNFPDRFSGHQFPNYSSELNVNALLLGDSALYLCASSSGATEAFFGQGTRLTVV.